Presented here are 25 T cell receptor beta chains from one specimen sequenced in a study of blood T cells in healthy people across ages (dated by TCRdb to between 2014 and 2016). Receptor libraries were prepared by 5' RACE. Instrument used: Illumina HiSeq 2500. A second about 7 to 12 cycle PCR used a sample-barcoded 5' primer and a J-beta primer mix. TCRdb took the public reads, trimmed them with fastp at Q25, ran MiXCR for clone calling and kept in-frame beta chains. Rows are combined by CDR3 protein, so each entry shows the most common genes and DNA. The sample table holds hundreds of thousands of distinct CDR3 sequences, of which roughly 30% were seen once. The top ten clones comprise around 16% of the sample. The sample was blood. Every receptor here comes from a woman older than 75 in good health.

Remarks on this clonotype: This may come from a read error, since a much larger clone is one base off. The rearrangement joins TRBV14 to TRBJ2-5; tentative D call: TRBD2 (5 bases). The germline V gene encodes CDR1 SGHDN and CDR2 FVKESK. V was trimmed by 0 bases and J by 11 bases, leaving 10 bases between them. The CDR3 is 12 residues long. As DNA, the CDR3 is TGTGCCAGCAGCCAAGAGTTCGGGGAGCAGTACTTC. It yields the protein CASSQEFGEQYF.

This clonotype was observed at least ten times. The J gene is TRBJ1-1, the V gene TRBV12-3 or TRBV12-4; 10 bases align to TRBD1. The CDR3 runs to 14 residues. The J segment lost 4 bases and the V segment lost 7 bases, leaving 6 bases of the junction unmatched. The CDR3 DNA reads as TGTGCCAGCACTCCGGGACAGGGGTCCACTGAAGCTTTCTTT. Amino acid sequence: CASTPGQGSTEAFF.

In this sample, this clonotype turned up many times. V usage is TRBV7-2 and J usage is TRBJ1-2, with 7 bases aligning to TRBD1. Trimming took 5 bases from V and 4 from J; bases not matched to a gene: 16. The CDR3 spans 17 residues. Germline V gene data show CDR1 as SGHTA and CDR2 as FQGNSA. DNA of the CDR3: TGTGCCAGCAGCCTTCTGGGGACAGCAAAGAACCGCTATGGCTACACCTTC. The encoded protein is CASSLLGTAKNRYGYTF.

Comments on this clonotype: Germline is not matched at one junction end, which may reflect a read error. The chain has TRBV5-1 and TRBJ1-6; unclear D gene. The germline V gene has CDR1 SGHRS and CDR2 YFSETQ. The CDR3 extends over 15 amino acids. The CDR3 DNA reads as TGCGCCAGCAGCTCCACGTCGGGGTCGAATTCACCCCCCCACTTT. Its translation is CASSSTSGSNSPPHF.

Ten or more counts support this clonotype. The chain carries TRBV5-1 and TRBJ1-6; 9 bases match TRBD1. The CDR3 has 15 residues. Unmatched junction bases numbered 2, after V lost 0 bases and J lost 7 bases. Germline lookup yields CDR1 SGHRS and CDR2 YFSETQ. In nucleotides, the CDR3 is TGCGCCAGCAGCTTGGCTACAGGGGGCAATTCACCCCTCCACTTT. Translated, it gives CASSLATGGNSPLHF.

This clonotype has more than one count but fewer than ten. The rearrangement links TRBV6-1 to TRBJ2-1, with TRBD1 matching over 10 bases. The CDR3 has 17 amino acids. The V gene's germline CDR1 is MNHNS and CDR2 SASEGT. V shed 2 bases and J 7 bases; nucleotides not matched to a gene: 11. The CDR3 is CASSERDRGRTRNEQFF. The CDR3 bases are TGTGCCAGCAGTGAAAGGGACAGGGGACGGACACGGAATGAGCAGTTCTTC.

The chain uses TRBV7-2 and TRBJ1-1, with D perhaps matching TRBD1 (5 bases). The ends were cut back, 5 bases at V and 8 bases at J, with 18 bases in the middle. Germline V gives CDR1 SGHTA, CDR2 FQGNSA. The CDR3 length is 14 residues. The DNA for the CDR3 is TGTGCCAGCAGCAGGGACGTTGCGGGGCCCGAAGCTTTCTTT. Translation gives CASSRDVAGPEAFF.

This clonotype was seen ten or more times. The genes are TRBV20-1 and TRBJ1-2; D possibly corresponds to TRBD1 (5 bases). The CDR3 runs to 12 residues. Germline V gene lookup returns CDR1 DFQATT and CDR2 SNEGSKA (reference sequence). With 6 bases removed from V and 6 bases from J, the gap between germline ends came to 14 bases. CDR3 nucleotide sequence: TGCAGTGCAAATTCGGGGGGAGATGGCTACACCTTC. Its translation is CSANSGGDGYTF.

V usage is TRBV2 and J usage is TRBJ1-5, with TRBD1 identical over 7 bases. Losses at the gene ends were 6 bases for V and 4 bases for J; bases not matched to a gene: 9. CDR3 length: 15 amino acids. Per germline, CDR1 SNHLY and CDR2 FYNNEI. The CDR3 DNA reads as TGTGCCAGCAGACCTACAGGGGTTAGAAATCAGCCCCAGCATTTT. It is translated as CASRPTGVRNQPQHF.

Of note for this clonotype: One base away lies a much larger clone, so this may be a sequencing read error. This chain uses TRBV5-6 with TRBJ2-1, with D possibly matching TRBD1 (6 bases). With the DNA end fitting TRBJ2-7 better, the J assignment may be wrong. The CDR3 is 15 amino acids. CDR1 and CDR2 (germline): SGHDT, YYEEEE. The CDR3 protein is CASSLSGVPYNEQYF. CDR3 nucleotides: TGTGCCAGCAGCCTCTCAGGGGTGCCCTACAATGAGCAGTACTTC.

The CDR3 here is CASKGQAEETQYF. Here the CDR3 DNA reads TGTGCCAGCAAGGGACAGGCCGAAGAGACCCAGTACTTC. The chain is built from TRBV10-3 and TRBJ2-5; 8 bases are shared with TRBD1. Losses at the gene ends were 10 bases for V and 3 bases for J; bases not matched to a gene: 7. This CDR3 contains 13 residues. CDR1 and CDR2 from the germline V gene are ENHRY and SYGVKD.

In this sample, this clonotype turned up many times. CDR3 in DNA: TGTGCCAGCAGCTTGGTGGGACAAACTAACTATGGCTACACCTTC. Encoded protein: CASSLVGQTNYGYTF. The chain has TRBV5-6 and TRBJ1-2; the D gene is possibly TRBD1 (6 bases). Trimming stripped 0 bases from V and 0 bases from J, with 9 bases between. Germline V gene sequence: CDR1 SGHDT, CDR2 YYEEEE. The CDR3 spans 15 residues.

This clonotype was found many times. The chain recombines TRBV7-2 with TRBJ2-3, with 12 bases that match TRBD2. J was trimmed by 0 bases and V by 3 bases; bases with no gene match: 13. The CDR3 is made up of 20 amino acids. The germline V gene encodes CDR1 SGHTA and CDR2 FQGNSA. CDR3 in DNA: TGTGCCAGCAGCTTCCGCTCCCGTTTGACTAGCGGGGGTAGCACAGATACGCAGTATTTT. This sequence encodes CASSFRSRLTSGGSTDTQYF. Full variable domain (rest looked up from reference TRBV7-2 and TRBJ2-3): GAGVSQSPSNKVTEKGKDVELRCDPISGHTALYWYRQSLGQGLEFLIYFQGNSAPDKSGLPSDRFSAERTGGSVSTLTIQRTQQEDSAVYLCASSFRSRLTSGGSTDTQYFGPGTRLTVL.

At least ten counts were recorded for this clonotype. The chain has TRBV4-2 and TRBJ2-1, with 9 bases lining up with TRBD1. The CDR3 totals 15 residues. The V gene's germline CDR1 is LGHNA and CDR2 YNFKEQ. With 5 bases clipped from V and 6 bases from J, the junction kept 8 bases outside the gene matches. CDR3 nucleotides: TGTGCCAGCAGCTCCCGGACAGGGGCTATCAATGAGCAGTTCTTC. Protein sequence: CASSSRTGAINEQFF.

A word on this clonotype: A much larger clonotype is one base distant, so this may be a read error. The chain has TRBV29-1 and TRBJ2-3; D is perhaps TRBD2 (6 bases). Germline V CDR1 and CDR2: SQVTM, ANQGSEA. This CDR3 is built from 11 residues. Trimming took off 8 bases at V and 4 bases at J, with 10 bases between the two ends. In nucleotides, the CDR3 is TGCAGCAGGAGGGAGGCAGATACGCAGTATTTT. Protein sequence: CSRREADTQYF.

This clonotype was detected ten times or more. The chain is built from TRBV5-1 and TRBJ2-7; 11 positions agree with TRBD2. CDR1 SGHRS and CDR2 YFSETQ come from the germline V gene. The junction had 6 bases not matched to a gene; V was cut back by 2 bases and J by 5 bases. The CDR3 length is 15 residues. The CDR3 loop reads CASSLLVAGGNEQYF. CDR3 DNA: TGCGCCAGCAGCTTATTGGTAGCGGGGGGGAACGAGCAGTACTTC. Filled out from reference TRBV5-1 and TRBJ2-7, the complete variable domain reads KAGVTQTPRYLIKTRGQQVTLSCSPISGHRSVSWYQQTPGQGLQFLFEYFSETQRNKGNFPGRFSGRQFSNSRSEMNVSTLELGDSALYLCASSLLVAGGNEQYFGPGTRLTVT.

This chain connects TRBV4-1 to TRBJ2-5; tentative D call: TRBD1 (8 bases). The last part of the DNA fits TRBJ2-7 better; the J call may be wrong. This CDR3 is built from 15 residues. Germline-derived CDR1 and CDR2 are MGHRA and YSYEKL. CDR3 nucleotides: TGCGCCAGCAGCCAAGTCGAACAGGGGGGGTTCGAGCAGTACTTC. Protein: CASSQVEQGGFEQYF.

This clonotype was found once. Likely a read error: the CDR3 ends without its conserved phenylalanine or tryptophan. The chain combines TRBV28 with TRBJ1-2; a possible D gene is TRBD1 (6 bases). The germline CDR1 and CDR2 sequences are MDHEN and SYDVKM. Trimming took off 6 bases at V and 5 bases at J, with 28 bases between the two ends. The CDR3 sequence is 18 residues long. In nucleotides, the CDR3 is TGTGCCAGCAGCGGTTTGGGGACACTTGGCAGGGTAAATTATGGCTACACCTGC. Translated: CASSGLGTLGRVNYGYTC.

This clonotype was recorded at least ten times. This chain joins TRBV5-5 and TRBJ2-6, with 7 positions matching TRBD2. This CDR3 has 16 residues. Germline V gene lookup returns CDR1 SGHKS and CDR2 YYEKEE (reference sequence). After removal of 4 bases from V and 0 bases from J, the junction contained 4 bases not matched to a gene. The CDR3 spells CASSPGGVSGANVLTF. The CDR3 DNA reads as TGTGCCAGCAGCCCGGGGGGAGTCTCTGGGGCCAACGTCCTGACTTTC. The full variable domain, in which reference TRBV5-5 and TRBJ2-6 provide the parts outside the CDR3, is DAGVTQSPTHLIKTRGQQVTLRCSPISGHKSVSWYQQVLGQGPQFIFQYYEKEERGRGNFPDRFSARQFPNYSSELNVNALLLGDSALYLCASSPGGVSGANVLTFGAGSRLTVL.

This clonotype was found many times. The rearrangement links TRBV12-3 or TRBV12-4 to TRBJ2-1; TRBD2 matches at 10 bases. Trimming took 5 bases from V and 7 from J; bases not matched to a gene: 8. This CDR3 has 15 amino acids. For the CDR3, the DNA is TGTGCCAGCAGTCTAAGCGGGGGGGGTTGGAATGAGCAGTTCTTC. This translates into CASSLSGGGWNEQFF.

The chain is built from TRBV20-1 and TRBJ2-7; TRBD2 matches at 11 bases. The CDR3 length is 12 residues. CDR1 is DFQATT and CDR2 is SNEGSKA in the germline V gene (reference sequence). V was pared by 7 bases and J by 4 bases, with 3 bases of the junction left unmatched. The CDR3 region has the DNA TGCAGTGGTGGACTAGCGGGTTACGAGCAGTACTTC. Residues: CSGGLAGYEQYF.

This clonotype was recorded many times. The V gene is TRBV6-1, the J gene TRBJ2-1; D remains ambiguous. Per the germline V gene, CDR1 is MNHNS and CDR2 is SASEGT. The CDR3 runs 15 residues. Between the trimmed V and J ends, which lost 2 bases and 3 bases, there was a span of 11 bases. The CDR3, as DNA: TGTGCCAGCAGTGAATCAGCGTGGAGCTACAATGAGCAGTTCTTC. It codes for CASSESAWSYNEQFF.

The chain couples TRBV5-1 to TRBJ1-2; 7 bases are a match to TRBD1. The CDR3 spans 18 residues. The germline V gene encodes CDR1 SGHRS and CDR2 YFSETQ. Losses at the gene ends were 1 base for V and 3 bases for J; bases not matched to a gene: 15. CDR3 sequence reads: CASSLRGPSGGDYYGYTF. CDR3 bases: TGCGCCAGCAGCTTGCGCGGTCCCTCAGGGGGTGATTACTATGGCTACACCTTC.

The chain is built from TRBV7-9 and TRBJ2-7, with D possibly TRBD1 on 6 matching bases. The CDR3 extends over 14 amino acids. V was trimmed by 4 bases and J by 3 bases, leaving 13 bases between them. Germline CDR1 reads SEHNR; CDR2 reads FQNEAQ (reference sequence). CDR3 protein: CASSSTGTNYEQYF. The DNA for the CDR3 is TGTGCCAGCAGCTCTACCGGGACAAACTACGAGCAGTACTTC. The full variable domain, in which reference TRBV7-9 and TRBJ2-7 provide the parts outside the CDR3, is DTGVSQNPRHKITKRGQNVTFRCDPISEHNRLYWYRQTLGQGPEFLTYFQNEAQLEKSRLLSDRFSAERPKGSFSTLEIQRTEQGDSAMYLCASSSTGTNYEQYFGPGTRLTVT.

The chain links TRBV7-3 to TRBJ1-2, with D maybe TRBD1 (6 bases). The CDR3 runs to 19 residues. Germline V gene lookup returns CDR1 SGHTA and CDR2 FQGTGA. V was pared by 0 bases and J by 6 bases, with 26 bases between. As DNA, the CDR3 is TGTGCCAGCAGCTTAACTTTATCATATAAGTACAGGGAAATTCATGGCTACACCTTC. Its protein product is CASSLTLSYKYREIHGYTF.